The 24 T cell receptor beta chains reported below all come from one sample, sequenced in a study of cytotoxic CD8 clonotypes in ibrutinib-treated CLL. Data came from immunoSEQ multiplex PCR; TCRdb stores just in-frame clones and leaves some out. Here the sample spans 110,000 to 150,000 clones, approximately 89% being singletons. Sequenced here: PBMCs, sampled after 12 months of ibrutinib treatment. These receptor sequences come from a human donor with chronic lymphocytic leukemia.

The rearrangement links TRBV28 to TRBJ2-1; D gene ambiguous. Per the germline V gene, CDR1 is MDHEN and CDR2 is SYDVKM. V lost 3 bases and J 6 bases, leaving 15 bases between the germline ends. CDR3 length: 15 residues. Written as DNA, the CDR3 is TGTGCCAGCAGTTTGGTTCAGGCTGCCGCCAATGAGCAGTTCTTC. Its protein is CASSLVQAAANEQFF.

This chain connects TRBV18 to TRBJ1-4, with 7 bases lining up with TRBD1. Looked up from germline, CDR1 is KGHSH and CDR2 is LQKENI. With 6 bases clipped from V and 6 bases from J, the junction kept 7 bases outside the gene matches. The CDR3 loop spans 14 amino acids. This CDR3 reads CASSTGTEHEKLFF. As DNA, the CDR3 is TGTGCCAGCTCTACCGGGACAGAACATGAAAAACTGTTTTTT.

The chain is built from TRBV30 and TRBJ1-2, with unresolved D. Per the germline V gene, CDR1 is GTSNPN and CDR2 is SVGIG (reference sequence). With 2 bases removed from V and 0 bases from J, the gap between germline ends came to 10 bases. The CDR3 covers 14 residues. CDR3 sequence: CAWSYVWANYGYTF. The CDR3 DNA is TGTGCCTGGAGTTATGTTTGGGCTAACTATGGCTACACCTTC.

This CDR3 is CASSWPVGQTQYF. CDR3 in DNA: TGTGCCAGCAGTTGGCCGGTCGGGCAGACCCAGTACTTC. The chain carries TRBV6-6 and TRBJ2-5; D ambiguous. The ends were cut back, 4 bases at V and 6 bases at J, with 12 bases in the middle. In germline, CDR1 is MNHNY, CDR2 SVGAGI (reference sequence). The CDR3 is 13 residues long.

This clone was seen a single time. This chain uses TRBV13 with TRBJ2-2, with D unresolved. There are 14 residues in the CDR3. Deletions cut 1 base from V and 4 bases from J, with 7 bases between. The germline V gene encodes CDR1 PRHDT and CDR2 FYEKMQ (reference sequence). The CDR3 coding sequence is TGTGCCAGCAGCTTAGTCCTCTCCACCGGGGAGCTGTTTTTT. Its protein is CASSLVLSTGELFF.

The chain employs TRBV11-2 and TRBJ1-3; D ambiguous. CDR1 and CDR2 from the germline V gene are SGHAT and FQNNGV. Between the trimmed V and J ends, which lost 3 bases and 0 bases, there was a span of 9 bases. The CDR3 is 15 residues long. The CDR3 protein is CASSFGQSSGNTIYF. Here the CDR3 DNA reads TGTGCCAGCAGCTTCGGTCAGAGCTCTGGAAACACCATATATTTT. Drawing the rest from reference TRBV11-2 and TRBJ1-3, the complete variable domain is EAGVAQSPRYKIIEKRQSVAFWCNPISGHATLYWYQQILGQGPKLLIQFQNNGVVDDSQLPKDRFSAERLKGVDSTLKIQPAKLEDSAVYLCASSFGQSSGNTIYFGEGSWLTVV.

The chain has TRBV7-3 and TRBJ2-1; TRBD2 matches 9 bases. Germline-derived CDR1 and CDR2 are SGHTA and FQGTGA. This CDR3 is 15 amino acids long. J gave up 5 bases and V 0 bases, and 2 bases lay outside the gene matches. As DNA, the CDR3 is TGTGCCAGCAGCTTAACGACTAGCGGACACAATGAGCAGTTCTTC. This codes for CASSLTTSGHNEQFF.

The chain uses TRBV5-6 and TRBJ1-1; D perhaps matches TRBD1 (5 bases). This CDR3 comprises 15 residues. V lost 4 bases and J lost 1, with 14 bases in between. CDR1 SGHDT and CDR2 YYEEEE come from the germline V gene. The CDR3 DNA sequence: TGTGCCAGCAGCGGGGGTGAGGGAAGGAACACTGAAGCTTTCTTT. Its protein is CASSGGEGRNTEAFF.

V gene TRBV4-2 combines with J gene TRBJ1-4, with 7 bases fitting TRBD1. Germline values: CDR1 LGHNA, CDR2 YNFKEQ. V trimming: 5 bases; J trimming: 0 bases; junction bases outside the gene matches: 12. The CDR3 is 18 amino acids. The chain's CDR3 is CASSARAGTATTNEKLFF. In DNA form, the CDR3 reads TGTGCCAGCAGCGCCCGGGCCGGGACAGCTACAACTAATGAAAAACTGTTTTTT.

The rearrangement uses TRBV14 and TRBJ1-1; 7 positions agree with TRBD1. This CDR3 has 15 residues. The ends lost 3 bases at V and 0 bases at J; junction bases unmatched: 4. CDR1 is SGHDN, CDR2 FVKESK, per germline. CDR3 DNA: TGTGCCAGCAGCCAGACAGGGACCCTGAACACTGAAGCTTTCTTT. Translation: CASSQTGTLNTEAFF.

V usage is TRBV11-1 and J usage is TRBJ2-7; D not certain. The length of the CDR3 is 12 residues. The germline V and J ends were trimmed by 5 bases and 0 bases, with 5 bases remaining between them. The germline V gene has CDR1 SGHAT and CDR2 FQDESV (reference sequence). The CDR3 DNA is TGTGCCAGCAGCCAGACCTCCTACGAGCAGTACTTC. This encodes CASSQTSYEQYF.

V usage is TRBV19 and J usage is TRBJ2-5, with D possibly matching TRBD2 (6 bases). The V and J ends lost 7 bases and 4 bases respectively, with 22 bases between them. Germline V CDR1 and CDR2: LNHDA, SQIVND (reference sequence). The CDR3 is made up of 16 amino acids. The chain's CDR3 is CASKLNGRGNGETQYF. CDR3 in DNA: TGTGCCAGTAAGCTGAACGGGAGAGGTAATGGAGAGACCCAGTACTTC.

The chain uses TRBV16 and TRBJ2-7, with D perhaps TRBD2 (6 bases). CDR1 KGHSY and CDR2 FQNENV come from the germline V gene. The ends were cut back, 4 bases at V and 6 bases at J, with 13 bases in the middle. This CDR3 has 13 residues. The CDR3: CASSRVGRGEQYF. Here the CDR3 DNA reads TGTGCCAGCAGCCGGGTTGGGCGGGGCGAGCAGTACTTC. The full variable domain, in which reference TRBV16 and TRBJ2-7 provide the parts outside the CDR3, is GEEVAQTPKHLVRGEGQKAKLYCAPIKGHSYVFWYQQVLKNEFKFLISFQNENVFDETGMPKERFSAKCLPNSPCSLEIQATKLEDSAVYFCASSRVGRGEQYFGPGTRLTVT.

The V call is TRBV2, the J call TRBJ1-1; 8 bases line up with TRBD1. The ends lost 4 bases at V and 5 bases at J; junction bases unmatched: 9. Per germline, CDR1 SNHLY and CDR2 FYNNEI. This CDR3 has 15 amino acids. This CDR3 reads CASSAQGAEGTEAFF. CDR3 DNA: TGTGCCAGCAGTGCGCAGGGGGCAGAAGGGACTGAAGCTTTCTTT.

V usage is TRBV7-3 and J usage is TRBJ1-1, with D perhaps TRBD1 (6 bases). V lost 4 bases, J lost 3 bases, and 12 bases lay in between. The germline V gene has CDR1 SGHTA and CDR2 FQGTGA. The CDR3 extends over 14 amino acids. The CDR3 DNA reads TGTGCCAGCAGCTCTCAGGGGAGGGACACTGAAGCTTTCTTT. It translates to CASSSQGRDTEAFF.

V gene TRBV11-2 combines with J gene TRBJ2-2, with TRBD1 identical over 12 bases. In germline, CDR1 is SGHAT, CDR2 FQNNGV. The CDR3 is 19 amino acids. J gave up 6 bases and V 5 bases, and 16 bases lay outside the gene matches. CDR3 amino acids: CASSPRSRPGQGASGELFF. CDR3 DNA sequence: TGTGCCAGCAGCCCCCGAAGCAGGCCGGGACAGGGGGCCTCCGGGGAGCTGTTTTTT.

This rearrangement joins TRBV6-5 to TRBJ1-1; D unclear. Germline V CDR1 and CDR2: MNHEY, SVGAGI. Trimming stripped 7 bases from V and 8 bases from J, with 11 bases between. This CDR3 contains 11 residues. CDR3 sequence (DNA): TGTGCCAGCACCCAAGACGGAGAAGCTTTCTTT. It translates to CASTQDGEAFF.

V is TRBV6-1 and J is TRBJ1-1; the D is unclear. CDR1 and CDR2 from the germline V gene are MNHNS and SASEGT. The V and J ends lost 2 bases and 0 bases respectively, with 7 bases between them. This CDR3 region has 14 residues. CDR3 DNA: TGTGCCAGCAGTGAAAAGCCCATGAACACTGAAGCTTTCTTT. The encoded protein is CASSEKPMNTEAFF.

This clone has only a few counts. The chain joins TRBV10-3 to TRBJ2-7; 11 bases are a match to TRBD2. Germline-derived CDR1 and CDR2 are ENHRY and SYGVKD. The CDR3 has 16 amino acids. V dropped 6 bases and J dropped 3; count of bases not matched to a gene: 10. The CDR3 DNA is TGTGCCATCAGGGGCTCGGGGCTAGCGGGAGGCTACGAGCAGTACTTC. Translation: CAIRGSGLAGGYEQYF.

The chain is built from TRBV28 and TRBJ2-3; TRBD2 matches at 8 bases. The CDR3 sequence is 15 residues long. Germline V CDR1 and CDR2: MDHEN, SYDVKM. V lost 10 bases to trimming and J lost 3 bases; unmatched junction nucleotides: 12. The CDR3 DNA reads TGTGCCATCAACGGAGCGGGAGCCGGTACAGATACGCAGTATTTT. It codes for CAINGAGAGTDTQYF.

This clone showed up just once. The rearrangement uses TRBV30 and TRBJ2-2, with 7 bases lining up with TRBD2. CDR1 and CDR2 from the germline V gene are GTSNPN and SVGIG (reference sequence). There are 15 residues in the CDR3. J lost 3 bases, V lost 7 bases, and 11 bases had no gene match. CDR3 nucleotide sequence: TGTGCCTCAGTCCCTCAAGGGAGGGACACCGGGGAGCTGTTTTTT. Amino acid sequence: CASVPQGRDTGELFF.

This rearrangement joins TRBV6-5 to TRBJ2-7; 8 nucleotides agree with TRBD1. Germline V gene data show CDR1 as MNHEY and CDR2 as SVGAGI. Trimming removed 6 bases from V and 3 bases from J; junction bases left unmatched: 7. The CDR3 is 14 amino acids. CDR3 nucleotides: TGTGCCAGCAGAAGGACAGGGATGAACTACGAGCAGTACTTC. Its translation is CASRRTGMNYEQYF.

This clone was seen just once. CDR3: CASSREGRSYNEQFF. Written as DNA, the CDR3 is TGTGCCAGCAGCAGAGAAGGGCGGAGCTACAATGAGCAGTTCTTC. The J gene is TRBJ2-1, the V gene TRBV9; D is unclear. Per the germline V gene, CDR1 is SGDLS and CDR2 is YYNGEE. Trimming shortened V by 4 bases and J by 3 bases, and 14 bases separated the two germline ends. The CDR3 contains 15 residues.

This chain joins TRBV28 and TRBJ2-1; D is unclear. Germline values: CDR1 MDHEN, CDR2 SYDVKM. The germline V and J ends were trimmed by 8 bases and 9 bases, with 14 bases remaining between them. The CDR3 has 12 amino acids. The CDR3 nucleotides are TGTGCCAGCTCAGTTAACCACGGTGAGCAGTTCTTC. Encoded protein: CASSVNHGEQFF.